This T cell receptor (beta chain) was recovered during a study of T cell responses to AZD1222 COVID-19 vaccine. The protocol was immunoSEQ multiplex PCR, while the TCRdb copy is restricted to in-frame clones and leaves out a portion. The table lists tens of thousands of clones, approximately 92% of them singletons. CDR1 is KGHDR and CDR2 is SFDVKD in the germline V gene. Trimming at V came to 5 bases and at J to 5 bases, leaving 10 bases not matched to a gene. This CDR3 is built from 16 residues. Specimen: peripheral blood, collected 28 days after the second AZD1222 dose. This clonotype was sampled from an adult who received the AZD1222 COVID-19 vaccine. The rearrangement uses TRBV24-1 and TRBJ2-2; 7 bases agree with TRBD2. CDR3: CATSVKSPGRTGELFF. CDR3 nucleotides: TGTGCCACCAGTGTTAAGTCCCCCGGGAGGACCGGGGAGCTGTTTTTT.